This T cell receptor (beta chain) comes out of a study of T cell responses to AZD1222 COVID-19 vaccine. In germline, CDR1 is SGHTA, CDR2 FQGTGA. The ends lost 0 bases at V and 2 bases at J; junction bases unmatched: 7. This CDR3 is 18 amino acids long. The repertoire was sequenced with immunoSEQ multiplex PCR; TCRdb's copy has only in-frame clones and lacks some. In the table there are 100,000 to 150,000 clones, over 75% of which are singletons. This chain links TRBV7-3 with TRBJ2-2, with TRBD2 identical over 9 bases. The TCR sequence derives from an adult in good health. The sequencing here drew on peripheral blood, taken on day 0 of AZD1222 vaccination. The CDR3 DNA sequence: TGTGCCAGCAGCTTAACCCCTAGCGGGGAGCTCAACACCGGGGAGCTGTTTTTT. Protein: CASSLTPSGELNTGELFF.